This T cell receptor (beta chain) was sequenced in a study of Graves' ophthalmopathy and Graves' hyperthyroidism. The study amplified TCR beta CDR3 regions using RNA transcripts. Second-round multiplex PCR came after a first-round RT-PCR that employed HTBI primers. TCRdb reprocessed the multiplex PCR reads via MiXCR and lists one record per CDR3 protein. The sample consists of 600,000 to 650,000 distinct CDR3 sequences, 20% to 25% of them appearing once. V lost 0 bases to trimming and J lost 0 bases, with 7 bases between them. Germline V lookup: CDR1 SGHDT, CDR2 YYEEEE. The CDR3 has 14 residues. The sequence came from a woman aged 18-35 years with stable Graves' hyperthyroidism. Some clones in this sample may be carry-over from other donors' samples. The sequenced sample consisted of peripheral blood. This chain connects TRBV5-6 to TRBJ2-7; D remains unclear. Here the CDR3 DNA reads TGTGCCAGCAGCTTGGAACTCCTCTCCTACGAGCAGTACTTC. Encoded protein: CASSLELLSYEQYF.